The clone carrying this T cell receptor (beta chain) was seen only once. This record belongs to a study of blood T cell repertoires in COVID-19. Profiling relied on immunoSEQ multiplex PCR, and the TCRdb table lists in-frame clones only, not all of them. The sample contains under 450,000 clones, approximately 77% of which appear only once. CDR1 and CDR2 from the germline V gene are MNHEY and SVGAGI. Germline trimming cut 6 bases from V and 1 base from J; bases unmatched to any gene: 1. CDR3 length: 14 amino acids. This chain links TRBV6-5 with TRBJ2-1, with 9 bases aligning to TRBD2. Sequencing input: peripheral blood. This clonotype was obtained from a human donor with acute or convalescent COVID-19. The donor label of this sample is uncertain. CDR3 in amino acids: CASRTSGSYNEQFF. The CDR3 DNA follows: TGTGCCAGCAGGACTAGCGGATCCTACAATGAGCAGTTCTTC.